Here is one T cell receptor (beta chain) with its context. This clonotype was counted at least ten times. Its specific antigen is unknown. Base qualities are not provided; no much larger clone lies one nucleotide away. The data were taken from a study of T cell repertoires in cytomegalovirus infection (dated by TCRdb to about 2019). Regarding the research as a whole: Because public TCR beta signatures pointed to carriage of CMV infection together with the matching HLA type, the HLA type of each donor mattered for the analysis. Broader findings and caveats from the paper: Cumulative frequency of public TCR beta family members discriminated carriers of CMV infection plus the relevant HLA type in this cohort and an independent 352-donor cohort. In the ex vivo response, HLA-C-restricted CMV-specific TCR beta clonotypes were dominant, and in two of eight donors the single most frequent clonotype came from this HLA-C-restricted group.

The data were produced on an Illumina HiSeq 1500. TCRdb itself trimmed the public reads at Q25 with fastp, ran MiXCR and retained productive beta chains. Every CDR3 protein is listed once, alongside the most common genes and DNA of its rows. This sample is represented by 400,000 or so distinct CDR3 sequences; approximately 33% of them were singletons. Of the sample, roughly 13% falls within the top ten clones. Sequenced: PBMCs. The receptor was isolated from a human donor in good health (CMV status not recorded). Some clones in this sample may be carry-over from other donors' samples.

The CDR3 has the sequence CASSLRTGDTQYF. The bases read TGTGCCAGCAGTCTGCGTACTGGAGATACGCAGTATTTT. The chain uses TRBV6-1 and TRBJ2-3; the D gene cannot be resolved reliably. V is reduced by 5 bases and J by 5 bases, leaving a spacing of 11 bases between them. The CDR3 contains 13 residues, cysteine and phenylalanine counted. The only DNA kept is the CDR3, 39 bases in frame from the first base. CDR1 and CDR2, per the germline V gene, are MNHNS and SASEGT.